The clone carrying this T cell receptor beta chain came up a few times. Its specificity is not known. Nominally healthy donors provided the samples, though records likely missed some immune exposures. This record comes from a study of cytomegalovirus exposure and HLA in healthy donors. Overall study results and limits: The study reported that TCR beta sequences accurately predicted HLA-A and HLA-B alleles in most subjects. In an earlier analysis, most TCR beta V segments were productive about 87% or about 30% of the time. In a later analysis, HLA-C alleles had the fewest associated TCRs, DRB1 alleles the most.

The V end lost 6 bases, the J end lost 3 bases, and 11 bases lay between the germline ends. The CDR3 has 14 amino acids. In germline, CDR1 is ENHRY, CDR2 SYGVKD. Primers included in the PCR were 60 Vbeta and 13 Jbeta primers. Assay used: immunoSEQ multiplex PCR; TCRdb lists only in-frame clones, some missing. This sample has over 110,000 clones, with 80% found just once. The TCR sequence derives from a man aged 40-55 years in good health and CMV-seronegative. The chain is built from TRBV10-3 and TRBJ1-4; possibly TRBD1 for D (5 bases). The sequencing input was PBMCs. The CDR3 nucleotides are TGTGCCATCAGCGGGGGGGGAGCTAATGAAAAACTGTTTTTT. Translated, it gives CAISGGGANEKLFF.